These 28 T cell receptor beta chains were all obtained from the same sample, sequenced in a study of blood T cell repertoires in COVID-19. Repertoires were generated with immunoSEQ multiplex PCR, while TCRdb's copy carries only in-frame clones and drops some. The sample lists under 200,000 clones, over 80% occurring once. What was sequenced was peripheral blood. Every receptor here comes from a woman older than 75 with COVID-19, enrolled during active disease.

The V call is TRBV19, the J call TRBJ1-3, with unresolved D. This CDR3 has 14 amino acids. Germline values: CDR1 LNHDA, CDR2 SQIVND (reference sequence). V lost 8 bases and J lost 2, with 13 bases in between. CDR3 sequence: CASCQQQTGNTIYF. The DNA of the CDR3 is TGTGCCAGTTGTCAACAGCAGACTGGAAACACCATATATTTT.

The CDR3 spells CSVAWSQAQETQYF. For the CDR3, the DNA is TGCAGCGTTGCGTGGTCACAGGCCCAAGAGACCCAGTACTTC. The chain has TRBV29-1 and TRBJ2-5; TRBD1 might be the D (5 bases). The germline V and J ends were trimmed by 4 bases and 1 base, with 13 bases remaining between them. Germline CDR1 is SQVTM and CDR2 is ANQGSEA. The CDR3 totals 14 residues.

The rearrangement links TRBV28 to TRBJ2-5, with 7 bases that match TRBD1. This CDR3 region has 15 residues. V was pared by 5 bases and J by 5 bases, with 11 bases of the junction left unmatched. Germline V gene sequence: CDR1 MDHEN, CDR2 SYDVKM. CDR3 in amino acids: CASSPSPGTAETQYF. The CDR3 DNA reads as TGTGCCAGCAGTCCCTCCCCGGGGACAGCGGAGACCCAGTACTTC.

The V call is TRBV28, the J call TRBJ2-6, with D perhaps matching TRBD2 (7 bases). CDR1 MDHEN and CDR2 SYDVKM come from the germline V gene. There are 15 residues in the CDR3. V was pared by 7 bases and J by 4 bases, with 14 bases between. The chain's CDR3 is CASTLGGAGANVLTF. The CDR3 DNA follows: TGTGCCAGCACACTAGGGGGGGCCGGGGCCAACGTCCTGACTTTC.

This clone was recorded once. The rearrangement joins TRBV6-5 to TRBJ1-5; TRBD1 is a possible D gene (5 bases). Trimming stripped 3 bases from V and 3 bases from J, with 9 bases between. This CDR3 has 14 residues. Germline CDR1 and CDR2: MNHEY and SVGAGI. The CDR3 nucleotides are TGTGCCAGCAGTTATAGGGGTGACAATCAGCCCCAGCATTTT. This encodes CASSYRGDNQPQHF.

This chain links TRBV11-3 with TRBJ2-7; the match to TRBD1 covers 8 bases. Germline CDR1 reads SGHNT; CDR2 reads YENEEA. Trimming at V came to 5 bases and at J to 3 bases, leaving 6 bases not matched to a gene. CDR3 length: 14 residues. The CDR3: CASSPGTGGYEQYF. The CDR3 bases are TGTGCCAGCAGCCCCGGGACAGGCGGCTACGAGCAGTACTTC.

The rearrangement joins TRBV6-5 to TRBJ2-2; 8 nucleotides agree with TRBD2. This CDR3 region has 16 residues. V lost 4 bases to trimming and J lost 2 bases; unmatched junction nucleotides: 6. Germline V gene data show CDR1 as MNHEY and CDR2 as SVGAGI. This CDR3 reads CASSWVSGTNTGELFF. CDR3 sequence (DNA): TGTGCCAGCAGTTGGGTTAGCGGGACTAACACCGGGGAGCTGTTTTTT.

The chain carries TRBV24-1 and TRBJ1-5; D unclear. Trimming removed 10 bases from V and 3 bases from J, with 12 bases in between. The CDR3 spans 13 residues. In germline, CDR1 is KGHDR, CDR2 SFDVKD. The CDR3 sequence is CATARGPNQPQHF. CDR3 in DNA: TGTGCCACGGCCCGGGGTCCCAATCAGCCCCAGCATTTT.

CDR3 sequence (DNA): TGCGCCAGCAGCTCCGTCGGGACAGGATCTGGCTACACCTTC. Translation: CASSSVGTGSGYTF. The chain links TRBV5-1 to TRBJ1-2, with 8 bases fitting TRBD1. The germline V gene encodes CDR1 SGHRS and CDR2 YFSETQ. The CDR3 spans 14 residues. J gave up 7 bases and V 3 bases, and 8 bases lay outside the gene matches.

J is TRBJ2-7 and V is TRBV6-1; D possibly corresponds to TRBD1 (6 bases). V was pared by 4 bases and J by 5 bases, with 21 bases between. The CDR3 has 16 amino acids. Germline-derived CDR1 and CDR2 are MNHNS and SASEGT. CDR3: CASSVSRGTLTNEQYF. The CDR3, as DNA: TGTGCCAGCAGTGTCTCCAGGGGAACACTAACTAACGAGCAGTACTTC.

The rearrangement joins TRBV29-1 to TRBJ1-2, with 7 positions matching TRBD1. The germline V gene has CDR1 SQVTM and CDR2 ANQGSEA. This CDR3 contains 15 residues. V trimming: 1 base; J trimming: 4 bases; junction bases outside the gene matches: 9. The chain's CDR3 is CSVEVIGGGGYGYTF. CDR3 coding DNA: TGCAGCGTTGAAGTAATAGGGGGCGGAGGCTATGGCTACACCTTC.

This chain connects TRBV18 to TRBJ2-2; D not resolved. Germline values: CDR1 KGHSH, CDR2 LQKENI. The V gene lost 5 bases and the J gene lost 5 bases, with 9 bases spanning the gap. The CDR3 covers 13 residues. The CDR3 nucleotides read TGTGCCAGCTCAGGCCGGAGTACCGGGGAGCTGTTTTTT. It codes for CASSGRSTGELFF.

The chain uses TRBV19 and TRBJ1-1; 8 positions match TRBD1. V lost 6 bases, J lost 3 bases, and 6 bases stayed unmatched. Germline assignment: CDR1 LNHDA and CDR2 SQIVND (reference sequence). The CDR3 is 14 residues long. In DNA, the CDR3 is TGTGCCAGTAGACCGGGACAGGCGCACACTGAAGCTTTCTTT. Translated: CASRPGQAHTEAFF.

The genes are TRBV18 and TRBJ1-1, with a possible D match to TRBD1 (5 bases). CDR3 length: 14 residues. Trimming took 1 base from V and 7 from J, leaving 13 bases between them. The germline V gene has CDR1 KGHSH and CDR2 LQKENI. CDR3 in amino acids: CASSPRADSLEAFF. The CDR3 DNA reads as TGTGCCAGCTCACCACGGGCCGACAGCCTTGAAGCTTTCTTT.

The V call is TRBV20-1, the J call TRBJ2-1; 8 positions agree with TRBD2. CDR1 is DFQATT, CDR2 SNEGSKA, per germline (reference sequence). The CDR3 length is 14 residues. V was pared by 3 bases and J by 5 bases, with 6 bases of the junction left unmatched. CDR3 bases: TGCAGTGCTAGTAGGCTAGCGGGCCACAATGAGCAGTTCTTC. This translates into CSASRLAGHNEQFF.

This chain connects TRBV6-4 to TRBJ1-3; 9 bases match TRBD1. V lost 1 base to trimming and J lost 0 bases; unmatched junction nucleotides: 7. This CDR3 has 18 amino acids. The germline V gene has CDR1 MRHNA and CDR2 SNTAGT. The CDR3 sequence is CASSDFKGTGTSGNTIYF. CDR3 DNA: TGTGCCAGCAGTGACTTTAAGGGGACAGGGACCTCTGGAAACACCATATATTTT.

The chain joins TRBV5-6 to TRBJ1-1; D gene uncertain. CDR1 and CDR2 from the germline V gene are SGHDT and YYEEEE. There are 14 residues in the CDR3. Trimming cost V 5 bases and J 1 base, with 12 bases left between them. The chain's CDR3 is CASRTNGGNTEAFF. CDR3 nucleotide sequence: TGTGCCAGCAGAACAAATGGAGGGAACACTGAAGCTTTCTTT.

The gene calls are TRBV5-6 and TRBJ2-5; 10 nucleotides align to TRBD2. V lost 3 bases to trimming and J lost 7 bases; unmatched junction nucleotides: 9. Germline V gene data show CDR1 as SGHDT and CDR2 as YYEEEE. CDR3 length: 15 residues. The CDR3 DNA follows: TGTGCCAGCAGCTCACGACTAGCGGGCTGGGGGACCCAGTACTTC. It specifies CASSSRLAGWGTQYF.

The gene calls are TRBV5-4 and TRBJ1-1; D unresolved. Germline V gene data show CDR1 as SGHNT and CDR2 as YYREEE (reference sequence). This CDR3 contains 13 residues. V shed 5 bases and J shed 0 bases, with 8 bases lying between them. The CDR3 is CASRAEMNTEAFF. The CDR3 DNA reads as TGTGCCAGCAGGGCGGAAATGAACACTGAAGCTTTCTTT.

This clone was detected a few times. The V gene is TRBV7-3, the J gene TRBJ2-7, with D perhaps matching TRBD1 (7 bases). Germline V gene sequence: CDR1 SGHTA, CDR2 FQGTGA. CDR3 size: 15 residues. The V and J ends lost 6 bases and 7 bases respectively, with 22 bases between them. The CDR3 reads CASSRQGGQGTEQYF. The CDR3 DNA follows: TGTGCCAGCAGTCGACAGGGAGGCCAGGGGACGGAGCAGTACTTC.

This chain connects TRBV18 to TRBJ2-2, with D possibly TRBD2 on 6 matching bases. V lost 8 bases and J 1 base, leaving 11 bases between the germline ends. CDR1 and CDR2 from the germline V gene are KGHSH and LQKENI. CDR3 length: 14 residues. The CDR3 spells CASRDSWNTGELFF. In DNA, the CDR3 is TGTGCCAGCCGGGACTCATGGAACACCGGGGAGCTGTTTTTT.

The chain is built from TRBV19 and TRBJ2-1; 16 bases are a match to TRBD2. The CDR3 consists of 17 residues. J was trimmed by 15 bases and V by 0 bases; bases with no gene match: 11. Germline loops: CDR1 LNHDA, CDR2 SQIVND (reference sequence). Here the CDR3 DNA reads TGTGCCAGTAGTATAGATCCCCCGGGACTAGCGGGAGGGCAAGCGTTCTTC. It translates to CASSIDPPGLAGGQAFF.

Turning to this clone: Other DNA sequences from this sample encode an identical CDR3 as well. V is TRBV3-1 (or the pseudogene TRBV3-2) and J is TRBJ2-2; 7 nucleotides agree with TRBD2. This CDR3 comprises 14 residues. Germline loops: CDR1 LGHDT, CDR2 YNNKEL (reference sequence). V shed 3 bases and J 3 bases; nucleotides not matched to a gene: 1. CDR3 protein: CASSQGGDTGELFF. The CDR3 DNA is TGTGCCAGCAGCCAGGGGGGGGACACCGGGGAGCTGTTTTTT.

The V and J genes are TRBV4-1 and TRBJ1-2, with D hard to call. Germline V lookup: CDR1 MGHRA, CDR2 YSYEKL. The CDR3 is 13 residues long. The V and J ends lost 3 bases and 8 bases respectively, with 13 bases between them. The CDR3 protein is CASSQVTNEGYTF. CDR3 coding DNA: TGCGCCAGCAGCCAGGTAACCAACGAGGGCTACACCTTC.

The J gene is TRBJ2-7, the V gene TRBV2; the D gene is possibly TRBD1 (7 bases). In germline, CDR1 is SNHLY, CDR2 FYNNEI. V was cut by 7 bases and J by 4 bases, with 17 bases left in between. This CDR3 contains 14 residues. DNA of the CDR3: TGTGCCAGCAACGGGGGACAGCTAATATACGAGCAGTACTTC. Amino acids: CASNGGQLIYEQYF.

The chain carries TRBV13 and TRBJ1-1, with D uncertain. The CDR3 is 14 amino acids. Germline V gives CDR1 PRHDT, CDR2 FYEKMQ (reference sequence). V dropped 0 bases and J dropped 3 bases, with 8 bases sitting between them. The CDR3 loop is CASSLGQLYTEAFF. CDR3 nucleotide sequence: TGTGCCAGCAGCTTAGGACAGCTATACACTGAAGCTTTCTTT.

Regarding this clone: Its ends do not fully match the called genes, so a read error is possible. V is TRBV20-1 and J is TRBJ1-2, with D possibly being TRBD1 (6 bases). Per the germline V gene, CDR1 is DFQATT and CDR2 is SNEGSKA (reference sequence). CDR3 length equals 11 residues. CDR3: CSARDVQRTVF. The DNA for the CDR3 is TGCAGTGCTAGAGATGTCCAGAGGACAGTCTTC.

The rearrangement uses TRBV27 and TRBJ1-5; D may be TRBD1 (6 bases). This CDR3 spans 18 amino acids. V lost 5 bases, J lost 1 base, and 21 bases lay in between. Looked up from germline, CDR1 is MNHEY and CDR2 is SMNVEV (reference sequence). Here the CDR3 DNA reads TGTGCCAGCAGTGTCACTGGGTGGGGCAGGGGAAGCAATCAGCCCCAGCATTTT. Its protein product is CASSVTGWGRGSNQPQHF.